Below, 7 T cell receptor beta chains from the same sample are listed, as sequenced in a study of blood T cell repertoires in COVID-19. Using immunoSEQ multiplex PCR, the repertoire was profiled, and TCRdb retains in-frame clones only, with some absent. Among 250,000 to 350,000 clones listed, less than 85% were seen once. Sequencing was done on a sample of peripheral blood. These receptors were taken from a human donor with COVID-19, enrolled during active disease. The donor label of this sample is uncertain.

This chain joins TRBV11-2 and TRBJ2-3; 9 positions agree with TRBD1. The germline CDR1 and CDR2 sequences are SGHAT and FQNNGV. Trimming removed 5 bases from V and 2 bases from J; junction bases left unmatched: 5. This CDR3 has 15 amino acids. The CDR3 protein is CASSTGTGPTDTQYF. CDR3 DNA: TGTGCCAGCAGCACCGGGACAGGGCCCACAGATACGCAGTATTTT. Together with reference TRBV11-2 and TRBJ2-3, the CDR3 gives the full variable domain: EAGVAQSPRYKIIEKRQSVAFWCNPISGHATLYWYQQILGQGPKLLIQFQNNGVVDDSQLPKDRFSAERLKGVDSTLKIQPAKLEDSAVYLCASSTGTGPTDTQYFGPGTRLTVL.

V and J are TRBV11-2 and TRBJ2-1; D call uncertain. The germline V gene encodes CDR1 SGHAT and CDR2 FQNNGV. Deletions cut 8 bases from V and 0 bases from J, with 17 bases between. The CDR3 consists of 16 residues. The CDR3: CASSLSAVSSYNEQFF. The CDR3 DNA is TGTGCCAGCTCCCTATCGGCGGTGAGCTCCTACAATGAGCAGTTCTTC.

The rearrangement uses TRBV7-2 and TRBJ2-7; D might be TRBD1 (6 bases). This CDR3 is 15 amino acids long. The germline CDR1 and CDR2 sequences are SGHTA and FQGNSA. The germline V and J ends were trimmed by 5 bases and 6 bases, with 20 bases remaining between them. This chain's CDR3 is CASSPRGRVGGEQYF. In DNA, the CDR3 is TGTGCCAGCAGCCCTCGGGGCAGGGTAGGGGGCGAGCAGTACTTC.

Written as DNA, the CDR3 is TGTGCCAGCTCCCCCGGAGGGGCCGCGAACACCGGGGAGCTGTTTTTT. Amino acid sequence: CASSPGGAANTGELFF. V and J are TRBV18 and TRBJ2-2; perhaps TRBD2 as D (6 bases). Trimming stripped 6 bases from V and 0 bases from J, with 14 bases between. The germline V gene has CDR1 KGHSH and CDR2 LQKENI. The CDR3 is 16 residues long.

The chain recombines TRBV19 with TRBJ2-3, with 8 bases lining up with TRBD2. Germline V gives CDR1 LNHDA, CDR2 SQIVND (reference sequence). The CDR3 is 14 residues long. Trimming at V came to 4 bases and at J to 4 bases, leaving 4 bases not matched to a gene. CDR3 sequence (DNA): TGTGCCAGTAGTACACCGGGACTAGCAGATACGCAGTATTTT. This gives the protein CASSTPGLADTQYF.

This chain connects TRBV15 to TRBJ2-3; D might be TRBD2 (5 bases). V was clipped by 0 bases and J by 4 bases, with 8 bases between them. Per germline, CDR1 LNHNV and CDR2 YYDKDF (reference sequence). This CDR3 contains 14 residues. In nucleotides, the CDR3 is TGTGCCACCAGCAGAGATTCCGGGGCAGATACGCAGTATTTT. This gives the protein CATSRDSGADTQYF.

The chain uses TRBV5-1 and TRBJ1-6; 8 nucleotides align to TRBD1. CDR1 and CDR2 from the germline V gene are SGHRS and YFSETQ. The CDR3 runs 14 residues. With 2 bases clipped from V and 16 bases from J, the junction kept 11 bases outside the gene matches. CDR3 sequence: CASSFGQGEIGLHF. For the CDR3, the DNA is TGCGCCAGCAGCTTTGGACAGGGAGAGATAGGTCTCCACTTT.